Shown below are 10 T cell receptor beta chains from a single sample sequenced in a study of regulatory T cells in long-lasting Graves disease. Time point specified: newly diagnosed GD, antithyroid drugs for less than 3 months. TCR sequences were obtained from RNA taken from PBMCs. Building the TCR beta libraries relied on iRepertoire HTBI primers, and CDR3 regions underwent Arm-PCR. Using its own MiXCR run on the multiplex PCR reads, TCRdb lists one record per CDR3 protein. This table holds some 230,000 distinct CDR3 sequences, around 19% found once. Sample: peripheral blood mononuclear cells (PBMCs), taken at new diagnosis, from a patient treated with antithyroid drugs. These receptors were taken from a female donor with Graves disease.

This clonotype was seen many times. The chain has TRBV30 and TRBJ2-5, with D tentatively TRBD1 (7 bases). The CDR3 loop spans 15 amino acids. Germline CDR1 GTSNPN, CDR2 SVGIG (reference sequence). V was trimmed by 5 bases and J by 5 bases, leaving 21 bases between them. Here the CDR3 reads CAWGGLRGRGETQYF. The CDR3 bases are TGTGCCTGGGGGGGGTTGAGGGGGCGAGGGGAGACCCAGTACTTC.

As concerns this clonotype: A far larger clone is only one base removed, so a read error is likely. This chain joins TRBV11-2 and TRBJ1-2; TRBD1 aligns across 9 bases. Looked up from germline, CDR1 is SGHAT and CDR2 is FQNNGV. This CDR3 region has 14 residues. The CDR3 nucleotides are TGTACCAGCAGCTATTGGACAGGGGAGGATGGCTACACCTTC. This sequence encodes CTSSYWTGEDGYTF.

The CDR3 spells CASSPRSGTSGRLYEQFF. CDR3 nucleotides: TGTGCCAGCAGCCCTCGATCCGGGACCAGCGGGAGACTCTATGAGCAGTTCTTC. V gene TRBV11-1 combines with J gene TRBJ2-1; 8 bases agree with TRBD2. CDR3 length: 18 residues. Germline CDR1 is SGHAT and CDR2 is FQDESV (reference sequence). The V gene end was trimmed by 5 bases and the J gene end by 8 bases; junction bases not matched to a gene: 20.

The table lists this clonotype with many counts. The genes are TRBV6-2 or TRBV6-3 and TRBJ2-3, with D possibly being TRBD1 or TRBD2 (5 bases each). This CDR3 spans 16 amino acids. Between the trimmed V and J ends, which lost 6 bases and 1 base, there was a span of 17 bases. Germline loops: CDR1 MNHEY, CDR2 SVGEGT. CDR3 residues: CASSLRGSLGTDTQYF. DNA of the CDR3: TGTGCCAGCAGCCTCCGGGGCTCCTTGGGCACAGATACGCAGTATTTT.

This clonotype was seen ten or more times. The genes are TRBV2 and TRBJ2-4; 7 bases agree with TRBD1. The length of the CDR3 is 16 residues. Germline-derived CDR1 and CDR2 are SNHLY and FYNNEI. Trimming took 6 bases from V and 0 from J; bases not matched to a gene: 8. CDR3 bases: TGTGCCAGCAGAGGGGGACAGTCCCTAGCCAAAAACATTCAGTACTTC. It is translated as CASRGGQSLAKNIQYF.

About this clonotype: A read error is likely here: a far larger clone is one base away. Here the CDR3 omits its conserved ending phenylalanine or tryptophan, so a read error is the likely source. The J gene is TRBJ1-1, the V gene TRBV5-5; D is unclear. CDR3 length equals 14 residues. CDR1 and CDR2 (germline): SGHKS, YYEKEE (reference sequence). CDR3: CASSLGYMNTEAFS. DNA of the CDR3: TGTGCCAGCAGTTTGGGTTACATGAACACTGAAGCTTTCTCT.

This clonotype occurred many times. This rearrangement joins TRBV5-6 to TRBJ2-7; D gene uncertain. Germline V CDR1 and CDR2: SGHDT, YYEEEE. V lost 3 bases to trimming and J lost 0 bases, with 16 bases between them. The CDR3 has 16 amino acids. CDR3 amino acids: CASSSLGTTISYEQYF. The CDR3 DNA is TGTGCCAGCAGCTCACTGGGTACAACAATCTCCTACGAGCAGTACTTC.

This clonotype came up many times. The V gene is TRBV7-2, the J gene TRBJ2-2; 9 nucleotides line up with TRBD2. Losses at the gene ends were 5 bases for V and 5 bases for J; bases not matched to a gene: 3. CDR1 is SGHTA, CDR2 FQGNSA, per germline. This CDR3 has 14 amino acids. CDR3 in amino acids: CASSGGRVTGELFF. CDR3 nucleotide sequence: TGTGCCAGCAGCGGCGGGAGGGTAACCGGGGAGCTGTTTTTT.

This clonotype showed up many times. This chain's CDR3 is CASSPSTSGRAGGMKQFF. In nucleotides, the CDR3 is TGTGCCAGCAGCCCCTCGACTAGCGGGAGGGCCGGGGGAATGAAGCAGTTCTTC. The J gene is TRBJ2-1, the V gene TRBV11-2, with 14 bases matching TRBD2. Germline V CDR1 and CDR2: SGHAT, FQNNGV. The ends lost 5 bases at V and 11 bases at J; junction bases unmatched: 17. The CDR3 contains 18 residues.

This chain uses TRBV28 with TRBJ2-5; 9 bases are a match to TRBD1. Trimming cost V 9 bases and J 5 bases; bases outside gene matches: 13. The CDR3 runs to 15 residues. The V gene's germline CDR1 is MDHEN and CDR2 SYDVKM. CDR3 sequence: CASHPRRQGVETQYF. CDR3 nucleotide sequence: TGTGCCAGTCATCCCCGACGACAGGGGGTGGAGACCCAGTACTTC. Full variable domain (rest looked up from reference TRBV28 and TRBJ2-5): DVKVTQSSRYLVKRTGEKVFLECVQDMDHENMFWYRQDPGLGLRLIYFSYDVKMKEKGDIPEGYSVSREKKERFSLILESASTNQTSMYLCASHPRRQGVETQYFGPGTRLLVL.